This T cell receptor beta chain was obtained from a study of a mutant IDH1 vaccine in newly diagnosed glioma. Measured with immunoSEQ multiplex PCR; TCRdb has only the in-frame clones, and not every one. The sample includes 50,000 to 70,000 clones, 85% to 90% of them seen just once. Germline-derived CDR1 and CDR2 are LGHNA and YNFKEQ. J lost 8 bases, V lost 0 bases, and 1 base had no gene match. CDR3 length equals 13 residues. Documented time point: week 23, last vaccination. What each vaccine dose contained was 300 ug of mutant IDH1 20-mer peptide, accompanied by topical imiquimod. With respect to this clone: Its specificity is not known.

The source is a man between 40 and 49 years old with glioma. The chain carries TRBV4-2 and TRBJ2-4, with 7 bases matching TRBD1. The sample in question was PBMCs, obtained from a glioma patient whose treatment included an IDH1 peptide vaccine. This CDR3 is CASSQDRGHIQYF. The DNA for the CDR3 is TGTGCCAGCAGCCAAGATAGGGGGCACATTCAGTACTTC.